This T cell receptor (beta chain) was observed in a study of T cells after yellow fever vaccination. Study observations and caveats: In post-booster samples, most primary-vaccination clones reappeared (about 95% CD4, about 90% CD8).

TCRdb independently ran MiXCR on the 5' RACE reads; one entry per CDR3 protein. The sample gives about 120,000 distinct CDR3 sequences, around 7.2% of which show up once; 2.7% is in the top ten. V was cut by 6 bases and J by 2 bases, with 14 bases left in between. The CDR3 has 14 residues. This clonotype was found many times. The antigen is unknown. This sequence was found in a man between 18 and 29 years old who received the YFV17D yellow fever vaccine. V is TRBV12-3 or TRBV12-4 and J is TRBJ2-7, with D perhaps assigned TRBD1 or TRBD2 (6 bases each). The sample in question was CD4+ T cells sorted from PBMCs, obtained about 49 days after the first yellow fever vaccination. The CDR3 DNA is TGTGCCAGCAGGTCGGGGGCCGCAACCTACGAGCAGTACTTC. Residues: CASRSGAATYEQYF.